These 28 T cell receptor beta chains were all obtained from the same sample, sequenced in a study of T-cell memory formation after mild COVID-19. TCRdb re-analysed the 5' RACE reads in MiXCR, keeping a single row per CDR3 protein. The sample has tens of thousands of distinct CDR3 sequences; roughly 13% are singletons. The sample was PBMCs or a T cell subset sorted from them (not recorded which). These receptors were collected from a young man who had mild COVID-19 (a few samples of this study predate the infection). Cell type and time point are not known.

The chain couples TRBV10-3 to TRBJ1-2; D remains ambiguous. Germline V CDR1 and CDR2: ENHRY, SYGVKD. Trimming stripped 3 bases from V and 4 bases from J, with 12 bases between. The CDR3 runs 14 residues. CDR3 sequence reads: CAISESIQSYGYTF. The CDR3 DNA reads TGTGCCATCAGTGAATCCATCCAGAGCTATGGCTACACCTTC.

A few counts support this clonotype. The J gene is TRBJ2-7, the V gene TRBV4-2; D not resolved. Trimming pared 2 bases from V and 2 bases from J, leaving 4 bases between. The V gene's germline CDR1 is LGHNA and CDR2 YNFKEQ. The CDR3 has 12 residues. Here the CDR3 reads CASSQTAYEQYF. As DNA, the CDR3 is TGTGCCAGCAGCCAAACTGCCTACGAGCAGTACTTC.

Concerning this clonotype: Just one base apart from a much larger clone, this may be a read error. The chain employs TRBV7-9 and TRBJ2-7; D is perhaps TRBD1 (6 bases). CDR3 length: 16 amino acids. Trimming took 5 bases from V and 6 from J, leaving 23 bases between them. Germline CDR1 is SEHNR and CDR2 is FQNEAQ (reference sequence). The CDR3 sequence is CASSHDSGALLSEQYF. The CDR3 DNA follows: TGTGCCAGCAGCCACGACTCAGGGGCCCTTCTCTCCGAGCAGTACTTC.

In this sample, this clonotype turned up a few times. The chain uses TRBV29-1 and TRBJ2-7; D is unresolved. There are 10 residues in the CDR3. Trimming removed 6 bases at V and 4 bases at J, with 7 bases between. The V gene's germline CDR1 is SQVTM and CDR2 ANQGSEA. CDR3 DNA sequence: TGCAGCGTCACAGATTACGAGCAGTACTTC. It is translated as CSVTDYEQYF.

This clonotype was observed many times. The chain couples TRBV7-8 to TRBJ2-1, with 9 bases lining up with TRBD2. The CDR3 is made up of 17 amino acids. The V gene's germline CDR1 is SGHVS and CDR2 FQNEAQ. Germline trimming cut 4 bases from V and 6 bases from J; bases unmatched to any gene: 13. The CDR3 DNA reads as TGTGCCAGCAGCTCGGAGGTAGCGGGGGCCTTCGGCAATGAGCAGTTCTTC. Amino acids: CASSSEVAGAFGNEQFF.

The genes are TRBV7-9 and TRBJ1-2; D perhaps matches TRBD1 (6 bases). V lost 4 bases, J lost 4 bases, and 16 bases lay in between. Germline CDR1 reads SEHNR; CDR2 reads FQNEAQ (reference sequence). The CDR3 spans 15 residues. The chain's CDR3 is CASSSTGHWGYGYTF. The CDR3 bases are TGTGCCAGCAGCTCAACGGGACACTGGGGCTATGGCTACACCTTC.

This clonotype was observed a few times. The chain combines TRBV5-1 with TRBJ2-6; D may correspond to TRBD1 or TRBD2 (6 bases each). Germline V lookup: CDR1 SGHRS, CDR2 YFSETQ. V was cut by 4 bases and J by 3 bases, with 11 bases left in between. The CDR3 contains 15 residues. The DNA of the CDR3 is TGCGCCAGCAGCGGGGGGCGAATTGGGGCCAACGTCCTGACTTTC. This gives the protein CASSGGRIGANVLTF. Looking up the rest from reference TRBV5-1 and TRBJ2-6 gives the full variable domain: KAGVTQTPRYLIKTRGQQVTLSCSPISGHRSVSWYQQTPGQGLQFLFEYFSETQRNKGNFPGRFSGRQFSNSRSEMNVSTLELGDSALYLCASSGGRIGANVLTFGAGSRLTVL.

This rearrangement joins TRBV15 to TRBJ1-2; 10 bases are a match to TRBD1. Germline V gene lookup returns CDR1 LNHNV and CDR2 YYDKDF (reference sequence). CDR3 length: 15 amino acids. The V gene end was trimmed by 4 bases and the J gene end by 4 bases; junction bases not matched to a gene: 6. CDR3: CATSTGTGAFYGYTF. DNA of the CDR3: TGTGCCACCAGCACGGGGACAGGGGCTTTCTATGGCTACACCTTC.

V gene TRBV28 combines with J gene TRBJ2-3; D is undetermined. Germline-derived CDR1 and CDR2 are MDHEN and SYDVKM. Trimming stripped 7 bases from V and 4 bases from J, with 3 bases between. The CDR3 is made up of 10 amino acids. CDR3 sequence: CASKADTQYF. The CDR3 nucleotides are TGTGCCAGCAAGGCAGATACGCAGTATTTT.

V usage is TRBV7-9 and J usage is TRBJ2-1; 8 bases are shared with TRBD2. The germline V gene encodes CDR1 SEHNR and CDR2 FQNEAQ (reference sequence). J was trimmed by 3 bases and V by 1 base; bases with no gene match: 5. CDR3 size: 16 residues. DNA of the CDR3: TGTGCCAGCAGCTTAGGGCTAGCGGGTAGCTACAATGAGCAGTTCTTC. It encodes CASSLGLAGSYNEQFF.

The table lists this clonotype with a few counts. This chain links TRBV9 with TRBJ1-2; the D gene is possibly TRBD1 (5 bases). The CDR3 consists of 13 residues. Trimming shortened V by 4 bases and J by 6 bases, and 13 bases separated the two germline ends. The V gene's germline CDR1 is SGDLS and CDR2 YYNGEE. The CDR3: CASSPGGGDGYTF. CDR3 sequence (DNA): TGTGCCAGCAGCCCAGGTGGGGGGGATGGCTACACCTTC.

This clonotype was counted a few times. The DNA of the CDR3 is TGTGCCACCAGCAGAGATCTCGGGGTTAATTCACCCCTCCACTTT. Amino acid sequence: CATSRDLGVNSPLHF. J is TRBJ1-6 and V is TRBV15; D is ambiguous. This CDR3 region has 15 residues. Trimming took off 0 bases at V and 6 bases at J, with 9 bases between the two ends. CDR1 is LNHNV, CDR2 YYDKDF, per germline (reference sequence).

CDR3 residues: CASSLESRGGYEQYV. CDR3 in DNA: TGTGCCAGCAGCTTAGAGTCGAGAGGAGGCTACGAGCAGTACGTC. The chain links TRBV7-6 to TRBJ2-7; TRBD2 might be the D (5 bases). This CDR3 has 15 amino acids. Germline CDR1 is SGHVS and CDR2 is FNYEAQ. The V end was cut by 1 base, the J end by 3 bases, with 13 bases between.

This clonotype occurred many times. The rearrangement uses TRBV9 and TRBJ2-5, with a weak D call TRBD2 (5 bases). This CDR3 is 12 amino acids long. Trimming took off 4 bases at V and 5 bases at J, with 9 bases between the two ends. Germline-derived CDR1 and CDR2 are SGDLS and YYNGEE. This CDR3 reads CASSLTGETQYF. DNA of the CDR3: TGTGCCAGCAGCCTCACGGGGGAGACCCAGTACTTC.

The CDR3 DNA reads TGTGCCAGCAGTGTCACAAGGATAAATGAAAAACTGTTTTTT. Protein: CASSVTRINEKLFF. The chain carries TRBV6-1 and TRBJ1-4; no reliable D call. The ends were cut back, 4 bases at V and 5 bases at J, with 11 bases in the middle. The germline V gene has CDR1 MNHNS and CDR2 SASEGT. This CDR3 has 14 amino acids.

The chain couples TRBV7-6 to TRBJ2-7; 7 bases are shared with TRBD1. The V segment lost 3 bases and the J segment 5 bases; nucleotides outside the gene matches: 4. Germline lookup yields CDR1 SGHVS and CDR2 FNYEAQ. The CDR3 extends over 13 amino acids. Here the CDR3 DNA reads TGTGCCAGCAGCTTTAACAGGGGCAACGAGCAGTACTTC. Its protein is CASSFNRGNEQYF.

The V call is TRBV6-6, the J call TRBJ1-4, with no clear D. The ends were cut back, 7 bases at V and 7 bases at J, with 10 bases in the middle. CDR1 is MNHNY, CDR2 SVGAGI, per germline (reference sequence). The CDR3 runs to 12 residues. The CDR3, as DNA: TGTGCCAGCACCTACGGCAGTGAAAAACTGTTTTTT. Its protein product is CASTYGSEKLFF.

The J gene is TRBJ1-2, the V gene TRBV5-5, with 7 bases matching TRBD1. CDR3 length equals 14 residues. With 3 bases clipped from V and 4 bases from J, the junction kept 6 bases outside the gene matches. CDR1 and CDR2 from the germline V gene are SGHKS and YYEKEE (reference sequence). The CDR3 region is CASSYRDSTYGYTF. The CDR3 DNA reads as TGTGCCAGCAGCTACCGGGACAGCACCTATGGCTACACCTTC.

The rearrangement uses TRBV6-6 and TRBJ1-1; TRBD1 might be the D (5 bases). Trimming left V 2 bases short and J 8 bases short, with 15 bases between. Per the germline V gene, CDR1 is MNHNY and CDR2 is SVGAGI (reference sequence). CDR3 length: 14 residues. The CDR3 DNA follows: TGTGCCAGCAGTTACCAGGGACCCCTTTCCGAAGCTTTCTTT. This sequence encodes CASSYQGPLSEAFF.

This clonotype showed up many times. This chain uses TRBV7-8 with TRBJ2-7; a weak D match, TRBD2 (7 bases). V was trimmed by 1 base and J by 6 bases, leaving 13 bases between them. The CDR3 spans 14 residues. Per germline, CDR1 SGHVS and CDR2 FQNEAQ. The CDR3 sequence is CASSLVAGAFEQYF. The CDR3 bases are TGTGCCAGCAGCTTAGTCGCGGGGGCGTTCGAGCAGTACTTC.

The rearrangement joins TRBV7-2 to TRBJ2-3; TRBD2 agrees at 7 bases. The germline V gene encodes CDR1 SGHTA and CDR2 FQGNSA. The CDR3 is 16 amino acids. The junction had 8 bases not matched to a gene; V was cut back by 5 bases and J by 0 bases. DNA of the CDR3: TGTGCCAGCAGCGAAAGCTGGGGACTAAGCACAGATACGCAGTATTTT. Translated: CASSESWGLSTDTQYF.

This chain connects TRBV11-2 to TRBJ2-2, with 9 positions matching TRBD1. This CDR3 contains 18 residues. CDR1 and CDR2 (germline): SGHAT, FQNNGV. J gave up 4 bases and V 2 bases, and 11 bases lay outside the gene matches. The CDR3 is CASSLPRTGAGITGELFF. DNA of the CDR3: TGTGCCAGCAGCTTACCACGGACAGGGGCCGGGATCACCGGGGAGCTGTTTTTT.

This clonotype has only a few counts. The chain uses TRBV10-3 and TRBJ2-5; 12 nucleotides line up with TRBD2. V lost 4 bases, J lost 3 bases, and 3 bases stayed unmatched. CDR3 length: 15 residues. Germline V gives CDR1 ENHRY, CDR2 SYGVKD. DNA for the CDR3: TGTGCCATCAGTGTCCCTAGCGGGGGGGAAGAGACCCAGTACTTC. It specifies CAISVPSGGEETQYF.

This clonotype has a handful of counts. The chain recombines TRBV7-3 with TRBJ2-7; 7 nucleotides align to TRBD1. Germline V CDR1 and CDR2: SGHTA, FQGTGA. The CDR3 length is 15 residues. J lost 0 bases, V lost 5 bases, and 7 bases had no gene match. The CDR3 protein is CASSVTGAPSYEQYF. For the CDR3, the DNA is TGTGCCAGCAGCGTTACAGGGGCCCCCTCCTACGAGCAGTACTTC.

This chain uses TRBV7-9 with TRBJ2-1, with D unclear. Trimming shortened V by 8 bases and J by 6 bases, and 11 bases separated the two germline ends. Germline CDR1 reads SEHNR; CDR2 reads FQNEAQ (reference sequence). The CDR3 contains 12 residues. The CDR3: CASSPPSNEQFF. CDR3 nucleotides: TGTGCCAGCTCCCCCCCTTCCAATGAGCAGTTCTTC.

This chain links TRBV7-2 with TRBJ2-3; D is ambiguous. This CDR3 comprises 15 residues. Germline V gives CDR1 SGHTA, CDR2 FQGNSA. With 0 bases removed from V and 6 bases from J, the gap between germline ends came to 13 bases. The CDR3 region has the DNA TGTGCCAGCAGCTTAGCGAGGACGAATTTGGATACGCAGTATTTT. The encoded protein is CASSLARTNLDTQYF.

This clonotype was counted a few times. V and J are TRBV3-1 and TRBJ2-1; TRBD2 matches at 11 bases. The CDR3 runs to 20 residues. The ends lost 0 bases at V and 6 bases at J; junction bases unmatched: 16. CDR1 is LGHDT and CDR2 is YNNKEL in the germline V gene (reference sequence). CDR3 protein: CASSQDRGVLAGVLINEQFF. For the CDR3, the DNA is TGTGCCAGCAGCCAAGATAGGGGGGTACTAGCGGGGGTTTTAATCAATGAGCAGTTCTTC.

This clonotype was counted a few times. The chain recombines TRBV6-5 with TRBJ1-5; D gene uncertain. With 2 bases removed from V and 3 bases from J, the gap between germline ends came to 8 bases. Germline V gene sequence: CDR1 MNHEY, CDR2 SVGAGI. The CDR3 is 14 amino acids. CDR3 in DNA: TGTGCCAGCAGTTACAATGGGAACAATCAGCCCCAGCATTTT. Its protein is CASSYNGNNQPQHF.